This TCR beta chain is from a study of PD-L1 blockade in urothelial cancer. Study-wide background: When blood samples were assessed, the median T cell count was 120,000 to 150,000.

The ends lost 0 bases at V and 4 bases at J; junction bases unmatched: 4. Germline lookup yields CDR1 SGHTS and CDR2 YDEGEE. This CDR3 has 15 amino acids. Libraries were prepared by immunoSEQ multiplex PCR; TCRdb keeps only in-frame clonotypes and omits some of them. The data hold approximately 110,000 clones, with about 85% observed a single time. The origin of this receptor is a man in his fifties with urothelial cancer. The sample was PBMCs, taken around atezolizumab (anti-PD-L1) treatment. V gene TRBV5-8 combines with J gene TRBJ1-5; 7 bases agree with TRBD1. CDR3 region: CASSLGDRSNQPQHF. In DNA, the CDR3 is TGTGCCAGCAGCTTGGGGGACAGAAGTAATCAGCCCCAGCATTTT.